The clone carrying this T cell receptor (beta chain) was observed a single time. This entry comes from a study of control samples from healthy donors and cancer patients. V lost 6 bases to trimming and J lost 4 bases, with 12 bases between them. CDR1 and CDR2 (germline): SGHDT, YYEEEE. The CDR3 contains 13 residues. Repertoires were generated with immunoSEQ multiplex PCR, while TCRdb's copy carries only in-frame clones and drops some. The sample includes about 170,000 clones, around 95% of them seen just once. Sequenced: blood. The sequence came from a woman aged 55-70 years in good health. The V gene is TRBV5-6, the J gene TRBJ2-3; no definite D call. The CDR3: CASNPLQADTQYF. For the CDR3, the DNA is TGTGCCAGCAACCCCCTGCAAGCAGATACGCAGTATTTT.